This entry describes one T cell receptor beta chain. What it recognizes is unknown. The sample originates from a study of cytomegalovirus exposure and HLA in healthy donors. Study-wide results and caveats: In a later analysis, TCR beta V- and J-gene trimming was associated with a missense DCLRE1C variant. A later analysis associated 15,000 or so TCR beta sequences with HLA alleles at a 0.05 false discovery rate. Rare sequences made up most TCRs, while some public TCRs were found in many donors.

Primers for the PCR totalled 60 Vbeta and 13 Jbeta. TCRdb keeps only in-frame clones here, not all; method: immunoSEQ multiplex PCR. The sample contains about 96,000 clones, approximately 75% of which appear only once. The receptor's source is a woman between 65 and 79 years old in good health and CMV-seropositive. The source material was PBMCs.

The CDR3 DNA is TGTGCCAGCAGTTACTCTGGTCAGGGGGTCCGAGGTGAGCAGTTCTTC. It codes for CASSYSGQGVRGEQFF. This chain connects TRBV6-5 to TRBJ2-1; TRBD1 matches 7 bases. Losses at the gene ends were 0 bases for V and 9 bases for J; bases not matched to a gene: 11. The germline CDR1 and CDR2 sequences are MNHEY and SVGAGI. The CDR3 spans 16 residues.